This T cell receptor beta chain appears in the sequencing data of a study of shared clonotypes between healthy human individuals. Regarding the study as a whole: Estimated richness values were generally larger in naive subsets than in memory subsets.

As regards this clone: Its antigen remains unknown.

Profiling relied on immunoSEQ multiplex PCR, and the TCRdb table lists in-frame clones only, not all of them. The data hold some 1 million clones, with about 80% observed a single time. The length of the CDR3 is 13 residues. Trimming took off 0 bases at V and 4 bases at J, with 6 bases between the two ends. CDR1 SEHNR and CDR2 FQNEAQ come from the germline V gene (reference sequence). In the CD4+ fraction, cells were divided into CD45RA+ naive and CD45RA-negative memory subsets. The receptor was derived from a man aged 18 to 30 in good health. The gene calls are TRBV7-9 and TRBJ1-2; no reliable D call. Input material: memory CD4+ T cells sorted from blood. As for subset: CD45RA-negative fraction. The DNA of the CDR3 is TGTGCCAGCAGCTTAGCCGAGGGCTATGGCTACACCTTC. It is translated as CASSLAEGYGYTF.